This record covers a single T cell receptor (beta chain). The sample comes from a study of blood T cell repertoires in COVID-19. Turning to the study itself: Both acute and convalescent COVID-19 samples were obtained from the United States, Italy and Spain. PBMCs, B-cell-depleted T cells, or T cells provided the cDNA or gDNA that made up the material.

CDR1 SNHLY and CDR2 FYNNEI come from the germline V gene. V lost 8 bases, J lost 10 bases, and 21 bases lay in between. This CDR3 has 14 residues. In the original processing: Amplification with reference gene primers provided the estimates of nucleated cell counts. Clones were sequenced by immunoSEQ multiplex PCR, and TCRdb holds only the in-frame ones, with some missing. V, J and clone size derive from that table, while D and trimming were established from the DNA sequence. The data contain 150,000 to 200,000 clones, approximately 80% of them singletons. This sequence was found in a human donor in a cohort sampled during active COVID-19. Input material: peripheral blood. The V and J genes are TRBV2 and TRBJ2-1; D might be TRBD2 (7 bases). The CDR3 DNA sequence: TGTGCCAGCCCCCGAGGGGGGAGGGCCAGGGAGCAGTTCTTC. Its protein product is CASPRGGRAREQFF.